This TCR beta chain was sequenced in a study of PD-L1 blockade in urothelial cancer. Study background: Analyzed time points were 3 weeks (second dose) and 6 weeks after therapy began.

TCRdb keeps only in-frame clones here, not all; method: immunoSEQ multiplex PCR. Of 35,000 to 45,000 clones in the sample, about 90% were seen once. Time point meaning: peripheral blood 6 weeks after treatment start. In germline, CDR1 is DFQATT, CDR2 SNEGSKA (reference sequence). The CDR3 length is 11 residues. This clone has just a few counts. This clonotype was sampled from a man between 65 and 79 years old with urothelial cancer. Sequencing used PBMCs, obtained around atezolizumab (anti-PD-L1) treatment. The chain recombines TRBV20-1 with TRBJ1-1, with a possible D match to TRBD1 (6 bases). CDR3 protein: CSRGGNTEAFF. CDR3 coding DNA: TGCAGCCGAGGGGGGAACACTGAAGCTTTCTTT.